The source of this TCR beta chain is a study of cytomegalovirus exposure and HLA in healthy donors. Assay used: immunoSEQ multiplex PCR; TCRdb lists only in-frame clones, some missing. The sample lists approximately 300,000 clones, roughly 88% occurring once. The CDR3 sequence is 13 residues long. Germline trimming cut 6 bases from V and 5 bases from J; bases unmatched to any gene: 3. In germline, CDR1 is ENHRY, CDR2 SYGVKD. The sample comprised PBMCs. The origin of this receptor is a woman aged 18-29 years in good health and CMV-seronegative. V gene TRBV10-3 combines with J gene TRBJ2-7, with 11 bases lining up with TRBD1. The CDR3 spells CAIRGTGGNEQYF. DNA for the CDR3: TGTGCCATCAGGGGGACAGGGGGGAACGAGCAGTACTTC.